The 14 T cell receptor beta chains presented below share a single source sample, sequenced in a study of Ad26.COV2.S vaccination and SARS-CoV-2 variants. The protocol was immunoSEQ multiplex PCR, while the TCRdb copy is restricted to in-frame clones and leaves out a portion. This sample has about 500,000 clones, with roughly nine tenths found just once. The treatment: some 20 received Ad26.COV2.S at low or high dose, single or two shots; about 5 received placebo; per-sample allocation not given. Each sample was drawn 63 days after the first injection (of vaccine or placebo). The source material was peripheral blood, sampled in a trial of Ad26.COV2.S vaccine versus placebo. The receptors derive from a person aged 18-60 years who received the Ad26.COV2.S COVID-19 vaccine or a placebo.

The J gene is TRBJ1-1, the V gene TRBV28; D not resolved. V dropped 10 bases and J dropped 1 base, with 16 bases sitting between them. CDR3 size: 14 residues. CDR1 and CDR2 (germline): MDHEN, SYDVKM. CDR3 protein: CATVGSGKNTEAFF. In DNA form, the CDR3 reads TGTGCCACCGTAGGGTCGGGGAAGAACACTGAAGCTTTCTTT.

The CDR3 coding sequence is TGTGCCAGCAGCTCGCACAGGACTTCGAACTATGGCTACACCTTC. As protein: CASSSHRTSNYGYTF. The chain is built from TRBV7-9 and TRBJ1-2; D might be TRBD1 (5 bases). CDR1 is SEHNR and CDR2 is FQNEAQ in the germline V gene (reference sequence). Trimming removed 4 bases from V and 2 bases from J, with 14 bases in between. This CDR3 region has 15 residues.

This clone was found once. The rearrangement links TRBV30 to TRBJ2-5; D uncertain. The V end lost 3 bases, the J end lost 2 bases, and 7 bases lay between the germline ends. The CDR3 has 12 residues. Germline V gives CDR1 GTSNPN, CDR2 SVGIG (reference sequence). The CDR3: CAWSLGQETQYF. CDR3 sequence (DNA): TGTGCCTGGAGCCTGGGGCAAGAGACCCAGTACTTC.

This chain links TRBV28 with TRBJ2-3; D might be TRBD1 or TRBD2, each matching 5 bases. Trimming left V 10 bases short and J 1 base short, with 9 bases between. Germline CDR1 MDHEN, CDR2 SYDVKM. The CDR3 spans 12 residues. CDR3 residues: CATRGGTDTQYF. DNA for the CDR3: TGTGCCACCCGGGGCGGCACAGATACGCAGTATTTT.

This clone was detected only a few times. This chain joins TRBV3-1 (or the pseudogene TRBV3-2) and TRBJ2-7; TRBD1 or TRBD2 may be the D gene (5 bases each). Germline-derived CDR1 and CDR2 are LGHDT and YNNKEL (reference sequence). The CDR3 runs 15 residues. V was trimmed by 6 bases and J by 2 bases, leaving 17 bases between them. The CDR3 DNA sequence: TGTGCCAGCAGAGATACCGGGACCAAAACCTACGAGCAGTACTTC. It translates to CASRDTGTKTYEQYF.

This clone was seen once. The chain has TRBV7-9 and TRBJ2-2; 12 bases match TRBD2. Per the germline V gene, CDR1 is SEHNR and CDR2 is FQNEAQ (reference sequence). The trim removed 5 bases at V and 5 bases at J, leaving 6 bases unmatched. This CDR3 contains 16 residues. The CDR3 nucleotides read TGTGCCAGCAGCCCGACTAGCGGGAGTGTTACCGGGGAGCTGTTTTTT. Its protein is CASSPTSGSVTGELFF.

This clone was counted once. This chain connects TRBV15 to TRBJ2-7; 9 nucleotides match TRBD2. Trimming at V came to 1 base and at J to 6 bases, leaving 13 bases not matched to a gene. This CDR3 comprises 17 residues. Per germline, CDR1 LNHNV and CDR2 YYDKDF (reference sequence). The CDR3 DNA follows: TGTGCCACCAGCAGAGGAGGTTCTAGCGGGATATGGGGCGAGCAGTACTTC. Its translation: CATSRGGSSGIWGEQYF.

J is TRBJ2-1 and V is TRBV9; possibly TRBD1 for D (5 bases). The V end was cut by 1 base, the J end by 3 bases, with 17 bases between. Germline CDR1 reads SGDLS; CDR2 reads YYNGEE. The CDR3 contains 17 residues. DNA of the CDR3: TGTGCCAGCAGCGTAATAGGGAACCTAAGGGGCTACAATGAGCAGTTCTTC. Residues: CASSVIGNLRGYNEQFF.

The CDR3, as DNA: TGTGCCAGCATGGCTGACAGGGATCCCTATGGCTACACCTTC. Translated, it gives CASMADRDPYGYTF. The chain links TRBV7-9 to TRBJ1-2; TRBD1 matches 7 bases. V shed 7 bases and J 4 bases; nucleotides not matched to a gene: 9. Germline V gene lookup returns CDR1 SEHNR and CDR2 FQNEAQ (reference sequence). CDR3 length: 14 amino acids.

The sample holds one count of this clone. The gene calls are TRBV27 and TRBJ1-6, with 7 bases lining up with TRBD1. The V gene end was trimmed by 6 bases and the J gene end by 4 bases; junction bases not matched to a gene: 3. Germline CDR1 is MNHEY and CDR2 is SMNVEV (reference sequence). CDR3 length: 14 residues. The CDR3 DNA is TGTGCCAGCAGGCCGGGACAGTATAATTCACCCCTCCACTTT. Translated, it gives CASRPGQYNSPLHF.

The V call is TRBV9, the J call TRBJ2-4; 8 bases are shared with TRBD1. The ends lost 4 bases at V and 0 bases at J; junction bases unmatched: 12. Germline CDR1 SGDLS, CDR2 YYNGEE. The CDR3 is 18 residues long. CDR3 sequence (DNA): TGTGCCAGCAGCCCCGGGACAGGTTTCCAACTAGCCAAAAACATTCAGTACTTC. Translating gives CASSPGTGFQLAKNIQYF.

This clone was found a few times. V usage is TRBV19 and J usage is TRBJ2-7, with D perhaps TRBD1 (5 bases). V lost 6 bases and J lost 3, with 21 bases in between. The CDR3 runs to 16 residues. Germline V lookup: CDR1 LNHDA, CDR2 SQIVND (reference sequence). The CDR3 region is CASSSTIVTADYEQYF. CDR3 nucleotide sequence: TGTGCCAGTAGCAGTACGATCGTGACAGCCGACTACGAGCAGTACTTC.

The J gene is TRBJ2-7, the V gene TRBV10-3; the match to TRBD1 covers 9 bases. V shed 10 bases, J shed 3 bases, and the junction held 10 bases outside the gene matches. Germline CDR1 is ENHRY and CDR2 is SYGVKD. This CDR3 is 14 amino acids long. The DNA of the CDR3 is TGTGCCAACTCACCGGGACAGGGAGACTACGAGCAGTACTTC. This translates into CANSPGQGDYEQYF.

The chain uses TRBV6-5 and TRBJ2-4; 9 bases match TRBD1. Germline V gene data show CDR1 as MNHEY and CDR2 as SVGAGI. The CDR3 loop spans 14 amino acids. Germline trimming cut 7 bases from V and 5 bases from J; bases unmatched to any gene: 6. In DNA form, the CDR3 reads TGTGCCAGCAACCACAGGGGGCGCGAAAACATTCAGTACTTC. Its protein product is CASNHRGRENIQYF.